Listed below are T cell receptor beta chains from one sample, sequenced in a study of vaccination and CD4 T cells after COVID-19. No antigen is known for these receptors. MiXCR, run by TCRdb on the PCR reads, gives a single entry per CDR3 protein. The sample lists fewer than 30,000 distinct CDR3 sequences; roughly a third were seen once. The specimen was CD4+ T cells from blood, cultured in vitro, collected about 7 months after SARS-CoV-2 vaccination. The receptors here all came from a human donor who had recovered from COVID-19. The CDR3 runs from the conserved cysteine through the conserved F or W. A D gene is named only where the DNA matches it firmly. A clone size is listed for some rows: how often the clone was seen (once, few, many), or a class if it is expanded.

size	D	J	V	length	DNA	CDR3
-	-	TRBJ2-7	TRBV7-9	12	TGTGCCAGCAGCTTAACAGGAACGGAGCAGTACTTC	CASSLTGTEQYF
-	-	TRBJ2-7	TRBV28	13	TGTGCCAGCAGTTTAGGCACCGACTACGAGCAGTACTTC	CASSLGTDYEQYF
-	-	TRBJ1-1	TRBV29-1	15	TGCAGCGTTGAACCTTCGCCGGGGGGCGGGTCTGAAGCTTTCTTT	CSVEPSPGGGSEAFF
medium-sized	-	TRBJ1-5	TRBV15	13	TGTGCCACCAGCAGAGAAGGCAATCAGCCCCAGCATTTT	CATSREGNQPQHF
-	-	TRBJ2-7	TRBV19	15	TGTGCCAGTAGAAGTCAAGCGGCCAACTCCTACGAGCAGTACTTC	CASRSQAANSYEQYF
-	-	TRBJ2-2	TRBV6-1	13	TGTGCCAGCAGTGGCCCCGTGACCGGGGAGCTGTTTTTT	CASSGPVTGELFF
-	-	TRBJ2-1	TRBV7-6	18	TGTGCCAGCAGCTTAGAAGTGGGGAGGGGGGTAAATTCGAATGAGCAGTTCTTC	CASSLEVGRGVNSNEQFF
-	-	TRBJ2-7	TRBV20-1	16	TGCAGTGCTAGGCCTCAAATTTATGGGAGCTCCTACGAGCAGTACTTC	CSARPQIYGSSYEQYF
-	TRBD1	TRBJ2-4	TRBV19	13	TGTGCCAGTAGCCTGACAGGGTTAGACATTCAGTACTTC	CASSLTGLDIQYF
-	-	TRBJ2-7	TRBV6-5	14	TGTGCCAGCAGTTACCCGGGGGCCATCTACGAGCAGTACTTC	CASSYPGAIYEQYF
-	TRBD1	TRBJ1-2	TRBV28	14	TGTGCCAGCAACCATCCCGGGACAGGGCGACGCTACACCTTC	CASNHPGTGRRYTF
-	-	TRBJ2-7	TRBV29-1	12	TGCAGCGTTGCCGTGGAAGCCTACGAGCAGTACTTC	CSVAVEAYEQYF
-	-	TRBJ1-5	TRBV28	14	TGTGCCAGCAGTTCGGGACACTTGAATCAGCCCCAGCATTTT	CASSSGHLNQPQHF
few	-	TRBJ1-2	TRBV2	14	TGTGCCAGCAGTCCCGGACAGTTAAACTATGGCTACACCTTC	CASSPGQLNYGYTF
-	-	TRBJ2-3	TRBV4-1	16	TGCGCCAGCAGCCAGGGCCAGCATCTGAGTTCAGATACGCAGTATTTT	CASSQGQHLSSDTQYF
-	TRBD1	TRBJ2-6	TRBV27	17	TGTGCCAGCAGTCATCCGGGACAGGGGGCTGGGGCCAACGTCCTGACTTTC	CASSHPGQGAGANVLTF
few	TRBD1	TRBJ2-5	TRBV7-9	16	TGTGCCAGCAGCCCTCGCGGGACAGGGGGACAAGAGACCCAGTACTTC	CASSPRGTGGQETQYF
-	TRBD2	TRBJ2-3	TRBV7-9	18	TGTGCCAGCAGCGCCGCCGCTGGGACTAGCGGACTCACAGATACGCAGTATTTT	CASSAAAGTSGLTDTQYF
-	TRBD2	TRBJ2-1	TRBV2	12	TGTGCCAGCAGAGCGGGACTAGCTGGGCAGTTCTTC	CASRAGLAGQFF
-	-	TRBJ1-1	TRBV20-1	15	TGCAGTGCCTTCCCCTCTATTAAAGGGAACACTGAAGCTTTCTTT	CSAFPSIKGNTEAFF
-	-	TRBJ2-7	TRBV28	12	TGTGCCAGCAGTTTGACGCTCTACGAGCAGTACTTC	CASSLTLYEQYF
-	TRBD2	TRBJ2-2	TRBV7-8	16	TGTGCCAGCAGCCTACTAGCGGGAGATGTTACCGGGGAGCTGTTTTTT	CASSLLAGDVTGELFF
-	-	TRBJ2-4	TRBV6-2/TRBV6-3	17	TGTGCCAGCAGTTACGGGCTGGGGCCGCTAGCCAAAAACATTCAGTACTTC	CASSYGLGPLAKNIQYF
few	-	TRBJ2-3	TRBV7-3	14	TGTGCCAGCAGCTTAACTAGCGGCTCAGATACGCAGTATTTT	CASSLTSGSDTQYF
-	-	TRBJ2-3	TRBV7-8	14	TGTGCCAGCAGCTTATCTGCAGGTGCGGATACGCAGTATTTT	CASSLSAGADTQYF
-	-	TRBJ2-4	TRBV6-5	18	TGTGCCAGCAGTTCCCGACGTACAGCTACCTTAGCCAAAAACATTCAGTACTTC	CASSSRRTATLAKNIQYF
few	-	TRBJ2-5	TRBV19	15	TGTGCCAGTAGCGCCTCCGGGTTGCGGGAAGAGACCCAGTACTTC	CASSASGLREETQYF
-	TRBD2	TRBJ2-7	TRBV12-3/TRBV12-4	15	TGTGCCAGCAGTTTAGTCTCACTAGCGGTCTACGAGCAGTACTTC	CASSLVSLAVYEQYF